A single sample is the source of the 2 T cell receptor beta chains below, sequenced in a study of blood T cell repertoires in COVID-19. Only in-frame clones appear in the TCRdb table, and some are missing; sequencing was by immunoSEQ multiplex PCR. The table has 150,000 to 200,000 clones, 65% to 90% seen once; the top ten hold around 9%. Sequenced input: peripheral blood. These receptors all stem from a man aged 50 to 59 with active or convalescent COVID-19.

The chain joins TRBV12-3 or TRBV12-4 to TRBJ1-5, with TRBD1 as a possible D gene (5 bases). This CDR3 is 13 amino acids long. V was clipped by 5 bases and J by 6 bases, with 11 bases between them. Written as DNA, the CDR3 is TGTGCCAGCAGTGCCTCTGACAGTCAGCCCCAGCATTTT. Encoded protein: CASSASDSQPQHF.

This chain links TRBV7-2 with TRBJ1-2; the match to TRBD1 covers 9 bases. V lost 3 bases to trimming and J lost 5 bases; unmatched junction nucleotides: 10. Germline CDR1 SGHTA, CDR2 FQGNSA. This CDR3 contains 16 residues. The CDR3 reads CASSLPGTGTSYGYTF. Written as DNA, the CDR3 is TGTGCCAGCAGCTTGCCCGGGACAGGGACTAGTTATGGCTACACCTTC.